This note documents a single TCR beta chain sequence. This clone was seen just once. It lacks a known antigen. No clone much larger than this one lies a single base away; base qualities are absent. V loses 0 bases, J loses 6 bases, and the germline ends lie 12 bases apart. The germline V gene (reference sequence) provides CDR1 LNHNV and CDR2 YYDKDF. From its cysteine to its phenylalanine, the CDR3 spans 16 amino acids. The kept DNA is CDR3 alone, 48 bases in frame from the first base. TCRbeta CDR3 regions were amplified from genomic DNA by means of the immunoSEQ Assay, a bias-controlled multiplex PCR. Per the original workflow: Nucleated cell counts per sample were estimated from amplification of reference gene primers within the assay. To quantify the absolute abundance of each unique TCRbeta CDR3 rearrangement, sequence reads were collapsed and filtered. For each sample, productive Simpson clonality was calculated as the square root of Simpson's diversity index across productive rearrangements. Drawn from immuneACCESS, this table holds only the in-frame rearrangements with V and J called that TCRdb kept. Clones are partly lost; checked studies trace under half to an unresolved V gene and leave the rest unexplained. V and J calls and clone size are given by that table; D and trimming were obtained from the DNA. Counted in this sample were about 210,000 clones; approximately 82% of them appeared once. The ten largest make up around 2% of the sample.

Another Seattle source contributed samples from volunteer blood donors who had recovered from COVID-19. Each collaborating institution followed its own protocols to collect whole blood in K2EDTA tubes. Collaborator samples were shipped for TCRbeta analysis as frozen whole blood, isolated PBMCs, or DNA extracted from either sample type. The data originate from a study of blood T cell repertoires in COVID-19 (TCRdb year 2020). Some background on the complete study: Samples from collaborators originated in the United States, Italy and Spain and spanned both the acute and convalescent phases of COVID-19. The prospective study material was composed of cDNA or gDNA derived from T cells, B-cell-depleted T cells, or PBMCs. Subjects who had been exposed to COVID-19, were actively infected with it, or had recovered from it provided the deeply sampled blood TCRbeta repertoires that made up the dataset. A freely available public database, intended as a resource for researchers studying the immune response to SARS-CoV-2, is where the repertoires were released. The samples were drawn from the first 160 participants of the ongoing ImmuneRACE study and from 1,254 subjects provided by 6 global collaborators. Sample metadata almost always included a de-identified subject ID, COVID-19 status, age in years and sex. Where available, HLA class I and class II types were taken from metadata supplied by the sample provider and were not determined by assay-based typing.

Summary of the overall study and its limitations: How much clinical and demographic metadata was included differed by source and by participant, and the metadata was provided uncurated.

Here the chain combines TRBV15 and TRBJ1-6, with the D gene uncertain. The material sequenced was peripheral blood. The clonotype was recovered from a man aged 35-49 years who had recovered from COVID-19. The DNA is as follows: TGTGCCACCAGCAGAGATCGAGGTCTGATTAATTCACCCCTCCACTTT. It is translated as CATSRDRGLINSPLHF.